One sample yielded the 17 T cell receptor beta chains listed below, sequenced in a study of blood T cell repertoires in COVID-19 (dated by TCRdb to the early 2020s). Preparation of the library involved the immunoSEQ multiplex PCR assay. Imported from immuneACCESS, the table was reduced by TCRdb to in-frame sequences with V and J called. These copies leave out some clones; in studies compared against another copy, an unresolved V gene accounts for under half, and the cause of the remainder is not known. The sample includes about 130,000 clones, with less than 90% observed a single time. The top ten constitute 1.5% to 2% of the sample. The sequencing sample was made of peripheral blood. These receptors originate from a man aged 65 to 79 with acute or convalescent COVID-19.

V and J are TRBV2 and TRBJ1-5; unclear D gene. The length of the CDR3 is 13 residues. Germline CDR1 and CDR2: SNHLY and FYNNEI. Deletions cut 6 bases from V and 2 bases from J, with 8 bases between. As DNA, the CDR3 is TGTGCCAGCAGCCCCCTCGGCAATCAGCCCCAGCATTTT. As protein: CASSPLGNQPQHF.

The gene calls are TRBV2 and TRBJ1-3; 10 bases agree with TRBD1. After removal of 6 bases from V and 3 bases from J, the junction contained 14 bases not matched to a gene. CDR1 SNHLY and CDR2 FYNNEI come from the germline V gene. The CDR3 contains 18 residues. CDR3 DNA sequence: TGTGCCAGCAGCGATGACAGGGGGCGATTTTCTGGTGGAAACACCATATATTTT. It is translated as CASSDDRGRFSGGNTIYF. The full variable domain, in which reference TRBV2 and TRBJ1-3 provide the parts outside the CDR3, is EPEVTQTPSHQVTQMGQEVILRCVPISNHLYFYWYRQILGQKVEFLVSFYNNEISEKSEIFDDQFSVERPDGSNFTLKIRSTKLEDSAMYFCASSDDRGRFSGGNTIYFGEGSWLTVV.

The J gene is TRBJ2-3, the V gene TRBV27; 13 bases fit TRBD2. The CDR3 is made up of 15 amino acids. V shed 8 bases, J shed 2 bases, and the junction held 4 bases outside the gene matches. CDR1 is MNHEY and CDR2 is SMNVEV in the germline V gene (reference sequence). The CDR3 bases are TGTGCCAGCCGACTAGCGGGGGGACACACAGATACGCAGTATTTT. Translated, it gives CASRLAGGHTDTQYF.

The J gene is TRBJ2-7, the V gene TRBV6-5, with D tentatively TRBD1 (6 bases). The germline CDR1 and CDR2 sequences are MNHEY and SVGAGI. V was shortened by 5 bases and J by 2 bases, with 16 bases between the two germline ends. This CDR3 comprises 15 residues. CDR3 region: CASSSTTGTTYEQYF. The CDR3 DNA follows: TGTGCCAGCAGTAGCACGACAGGAACAACCTACGAGCAGTACTTC.

The V gene is TRBV27, the J gene TRBJ1-1; D is perhaps TRBD1 (5 bases). V was shortened by 1 base and J by 1 base, with 16 bases between the two germline ends. The length of the CDR3 is 17 residues. CDR1 is MNHEY, CDR2 SMNVEV, per germline (reference sequence). The CDR3 nucleotides read TGTGCCAGCAGTTTATTCTCTTCGGGACTGGGGAACACTGAAGCTTTCTTT. This codes for CASSLFSSGLGNTEAFF.

V usage is TRBV10-3 and J usage is TRBJ2-2, with D tentatively TRBD2 (7 bases). Trimming took 6 bases from V and 4 from J, leaving 18 bases between them. The germline V gene encodes CDR1 ENHRY and CDR2 SYGVKD. The CDR3 totals 16 residues. The CDR3 here is CAISGDGGGRTGELFF. The CDR3 DNA sequence: TGTGCCATCAGCGGGGACGGCGGGGGCCGCACCGGGGAGCTGTTTTTT.

In this sample, this clone turned up a few times. The genes are TRBV2 and TRBJ1-1, with D maybe TRBD1 (5 bases). This CDR3 is built from 12 residues. The germline gives CDR1 SNHLY, CDR2 FYNNEI. V shed 7 bases and J shed 3 bases, with 9 bases lying between them. As DNA, the CDR3 is TGTGCCAGCAAAGAGACAGACACTGAAGCTTTCTTT. It codes for CASKETDTEAFF.

The sample holds a few counts of this clone. DNA of the CDR3: TGTGCCAGCAGCTTAGTATCTGGGACAGGGGACTATGGCTACACCTTC. Translation gives CASSLVSGTGDYGYTF. The chain is built from TRBV7-2 and TRBJ1-2, with TRBD1 matching 10 bases. V trimming: 1 base; J trimming: 3 bases; junction bases outside the gene matches: 5. Germline V gives CDR1 SGHTA, CDR2 FQGNSA. This CDR3 is built from 16 residues. Filled out from reference TRBV7-2 and TRBJ1-2, the complete variable domain reads GAGVSQSPSNKVTEKGKDVELRCDPISGHTALYWYRQSLGQGLEFLIYFQGNSAPDKSGLPSDRFSAERTGGSVSTLTIQRTQQEDSAVYLCASSLVSGTGDYGYTFGSGTRLTVV.

Regarding this clone: An end of the junction does not agree with germline; a read error may underlie this. The chain joins TRBV2 to TRBJ1-2; 10 bases match TRBD1. The CDR3 loop spans 14 amino acids. Germline V CDR1 and CDR2: SNHLY, FYNNEI. The CDR3 nucleotides read TGTGCCAGCAGCGAAGGACAGGGGGGGAATGGCTACACCTTC. Residues: CASSEGQGGNGYTF. The full variable domain, completed using reference TRBV2 and TRBJ1-2, is EPEVTQTPSHQVTQMGQEVILRCVPISNHLYFYWYRQILGQKVEFLVSFYNNEISEKSEIFDDQFSVERPDGSNFTLKIRSTKLEDSAMYFCASSEGQGGNGYTFGSGTRLTVV.

The chain employs TRBV4-1 and TRBJ2-7; 9 bases line up with TRBD1. Germline CDR1 MGHRA, CDR2 YSYEKL. CDR3 length equals 16 residues. The ends lost 0 bases at V and 2 bases at J; junction bases unmatched: 5. Here the CDR3 DNA reads TGCGCCAGCAGCCAAGAAGGGAGGGACAGGGCCTACGAGCAGTACTTC. It yields the protein CASSQEGRDRAYEQYF.

The chain couples TRBV29-1 to TRBJ2-3, with D uncertain. Trimming shortened V by 2 bases and J by 6 bases, and 6 bases separated the two germline ends. CDR3 length: 11 amino acids. Germline CDR1 and CDR2: SQVTM and ANQGSEA. The CDR3, as DNA: TGCAGCGTTGAATACTCCGATACGCAGTATTTT. Its protein is CSVEYSDTQYF.

This rearrangement joins TRBV5-1 to TRBJ2-2, with 9 bases matching TRBD1. V was pared by 3 bases and J by 3 bases, with 3 bases of the junction left unmatched. The germline CDR1 and CDR2 sequences are SGHRS and YFSETQ. This CDR3 region has 15 residues. DNA of the CDR3: TGCGCCAGCAGCTCGGGACAGGGTTACACCGGGGAGCTGTTTTTT. Translating gives CASSSGQGYTGELFF.

The V gene is TRBV6-6, the J gene TRBJ2-1, with a possible D match to TRBD2 (7 bases). The CDR3 runs 15 residues. The germline V and J ends were trimmed by 5 bases and 6 bases, with 17 bases remaining between them. Germline CDR1 MNHNY, CDR2 SVGAGI (reference sequence). CDR3 residues: CASSRTGRAFNEQFF. The CDR3 nucleotides are TGTGCCAGCAGTAGAACAGGGAGGGCGTTCAATGAGCAGTTCTTC.

J is TRBJ2-5 and V is TRBV19; 8 nucleotides line up with TRBD2. Unmatched junction bases numbered 12, after V lost 5 bases and J lost 4 bases. Germline V lookup: CDR1 LNHDA, CDR2 SQIVND (reference sequence). This CDR3 contains 16 residues. The CDR3 reads CASSARAGVKRETQYF. The CDR3 DNA reads TGTGCCAGTAGTGCCCGAGCGGGGGTGAAACGAGAGACCCAGTACTTC.

V gene TRBV20-1 combines with J gene TRBJ2-6; maybe TRBD1 (6 bases). Germline CDR1 reads DFQATT; CDR2 reads SNEGSKA (reference sequence). This CDR3 has 15 residues. V was shortened by 3 bases and J by 2 bases, with 11 bases between the two germline ends. The CDR3 loop is CSASEGQTGANVLTF. CDR3 DNA sequence: TGCAGTGCTAGTGAGGGACAAACTGGGGCCAACGTCCTGACTTTC.

The gene calls are TRBV13 and TRBJ1-6, with 9 bases matching TRBD1. The CDR3 is made up of 15 amino acids. Trimming at V came to 5 bases and at J to 9 bases, leaving 8 bases not matched to a gene. Germline V lookup: CDR1 PRHDT, CDR2 FYEKMQ (reference sequence). CDR3 in DNA: TGTGCCAGCAGCCCCGACAGGGGGTTTGGTTCACCCCTCCACTTT. Translation: CASSPDRGFGSPLHF.

Worth noting for this clone: The same CDR3 arises from other DNA sequences in this sample as well. This chain connects TRBV4-1 to TRBJ2-1, with D possibly being TRBD2 (6 bases). Trimming cost V 0 bases and J 1 base, with 10 bases left between them. The CDR3 has 16 residues. Germline V gene data show CDR1 as MGHRA and CDR2 as YSYEKL. CDR3: CASSQEWRGSYNEQFF. The CDR3 DNA reads as TGCGCCAGCAGCCAAGAATGGCGGGGATCCTACAATGAGCAGTTCTTC.